This T cell receptor beta chain was sequenced for a study of T cells after yellow fever vaccination. Overall study findings and caveats: A large majority of primary-vaccination clones showed up again after the booster (approximately 95% CD4, 85% to 90% CD8). FACS-sorted repertoires might harbor abundant contaminating clonotypes from the bulk population.

In this sample, this clonotype turned up many times. Its antigen remains unidentified. The CDR3 runs 15 residues. V gave up 0 bases and J gave up 7 bases, with 13 bases separating them. In germline, CDR1 is MNHEY, CDR2 SVGAGI. UMIs were added to TCR cDNA along with a universal primer site when it was made by 5'RACE template switching. TCRdb used MiXCR to reprocess the 5' RACE reads, holding one entry per CDR3 protein. Of 510,000 or so distinct CDR3 sequences listed, 19% were seen once; the top ten hold approximately 14%. The clonotype originates from a man aged 30 to 45 who received the YFV17D yellow fever vaccine. The sequences come from PBMCs, collected 15 days after the yellow fever booster vaccination. The rearrangement joins TRBV6-5 to TRBJ2-1; D gene ambiguous. The CDR3 protein is CASSYSRHPPNEQFF. In nucleotides, the CDR3 is TGTGCCAGCAGTTACTCTCGGCACCCGCCTAATGAGCAGTTCTTC.